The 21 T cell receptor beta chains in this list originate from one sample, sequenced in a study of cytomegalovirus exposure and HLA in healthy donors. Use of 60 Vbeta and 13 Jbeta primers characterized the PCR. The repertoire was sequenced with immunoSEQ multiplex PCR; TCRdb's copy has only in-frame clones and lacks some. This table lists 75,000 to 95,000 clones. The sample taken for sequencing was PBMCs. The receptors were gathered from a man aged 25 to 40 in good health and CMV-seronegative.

Here the CDR3 reads CASPSGGQYNEQFF. In DNA form, the CDR3 reads TGTGCCTCCCCGTCAGGGGGCCAGTACAATGAGCAGTTCTTC. The chain recombines TRBV30 with TRBJ2-1; 8 nucleotides line up with TRBD1. The CDR3 loop spans 14 amino acids. In germline, CDR1 is GTSNPN, CDR2 SVGIG (reference sequence). Trimming took 7 bases from V and 4 from J; bases not matched to a gene: 9.

The CDR3, as DNA: TGCGCCAGCAGCTCTACCGTGACAGGGAGCTCCTACGAGCAGTACTTC. It yields the protein CASSSTVTGSSYEQYF. The rearrangement joins TRBV5-1 to TRBJ2-7; TRBD1 aligns across 7 bases. V lost 3 bases and J lost 0; bases outside the gene matches: 9. The CDR3 has 16 residues. Germline CDR1 and CDR2: SGHRS and YFSETQ.

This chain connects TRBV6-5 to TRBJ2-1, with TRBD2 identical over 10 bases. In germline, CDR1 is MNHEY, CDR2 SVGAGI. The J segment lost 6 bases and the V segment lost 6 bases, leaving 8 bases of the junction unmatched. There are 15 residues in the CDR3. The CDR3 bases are TGTGCCAGCAGGGGTCGACTAGCGGGTTTCAATGAGCAGTTCTTC. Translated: CASRGRLAGFNEQFF.

For the CDR3, the DNA is TGCGCCAGCAGCTTTTCTTTCGGGAGTGATGAGCAGTTCTTC. As protein: CASSFSFGSDEQFF. The genes are TRBV5-1 and TRBJ2-1; tentatively, D is TRBD2 (6 bases). Trimming took off 2 bases at V and 8 bases at J, with 14 bases between the two ends. CDR1 and CDR2 from the germline V gene are SGHRS and YFSETQ. The CDR3 totals 14 residues.

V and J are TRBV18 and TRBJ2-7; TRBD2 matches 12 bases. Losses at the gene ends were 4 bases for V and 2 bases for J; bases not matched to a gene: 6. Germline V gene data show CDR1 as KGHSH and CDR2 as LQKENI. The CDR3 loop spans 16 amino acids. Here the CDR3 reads CASSQLAGGLAYEQYF. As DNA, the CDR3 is TGTGCCAGCTCACAACTAGCGGGGGGCCTAGCCTACGAGCAGTACTTC.

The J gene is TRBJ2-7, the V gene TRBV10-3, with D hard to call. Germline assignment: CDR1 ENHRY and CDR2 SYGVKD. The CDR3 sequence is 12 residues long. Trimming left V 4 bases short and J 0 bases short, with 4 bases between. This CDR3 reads CAISAVSYEQYF. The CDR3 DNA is TGTGCCATCAGTGCGGTCTCCTACGAGCAGTACTTC.

The CDR3 DNA reads TGTGCCAGCTCATCCGAGACAGGCTCCTACGAGCAGTACTTC. It specifies CASSSETGSYEQYF. V gene TRBV18 combines with J gene TRBJ2-7; possibly TRBD1 for D (6 bases). Deletions cut 5 bases from V and 0 bases from J, with 11 bases between. Germline V CDR1 and CDR2: KGHSH, LQKENI. The length of the CDR3 is 14 residues. Together with reference TRBV18 and TRBJ2-7, the CDR3 gives the full variable domain: NAGVMQNPRHLVRRRGQEARLRCSPMKGHSHVYWYRQLPEEGLKFMVYLQKENIIDESGMPKERFSAEFPKEGPSILRIQQVVRGDSAAYFCASSSETGSYEQYFGPGTRLTVT.

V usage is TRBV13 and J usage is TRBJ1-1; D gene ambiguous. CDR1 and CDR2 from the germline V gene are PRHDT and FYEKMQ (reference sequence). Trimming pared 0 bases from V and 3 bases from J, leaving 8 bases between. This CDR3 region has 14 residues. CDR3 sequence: CASSLGPGYTEAFF. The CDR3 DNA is TGTGCCAGCAGCTTAGGTCCGGGATACACTGAAGCTTTCTTT.

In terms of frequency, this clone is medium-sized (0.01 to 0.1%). Written as DNA, the CDR3 is TGTGCCAGCAGTGACCAACCGGCAGGCAGCACTGAAGCTTTCTTT. Translating it yields CASSDQPAGSTEAFF. The chain uses TRBV6-4 and TRBJ1-1; no firm D call. CDR3 size: 15 residues. From germline, CDR1 is MRHNA and CDR2 SNTAGT. The V and J ends lost 2 bases and 4 bases respectively, with 14 bases between them.

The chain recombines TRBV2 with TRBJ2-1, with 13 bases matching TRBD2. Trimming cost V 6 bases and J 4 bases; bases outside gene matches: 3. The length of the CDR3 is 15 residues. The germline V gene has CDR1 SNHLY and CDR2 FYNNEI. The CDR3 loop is CASSELAGGYNEQFF. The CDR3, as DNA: TGTGCCAGCAGCGAACTAGCGGGAGGGTACAATGAGCAGTTCTTC.

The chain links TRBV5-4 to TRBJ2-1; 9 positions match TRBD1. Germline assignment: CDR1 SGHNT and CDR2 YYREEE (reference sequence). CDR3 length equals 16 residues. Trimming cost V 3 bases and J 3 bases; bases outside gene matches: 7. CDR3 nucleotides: TGTGCCAGCAGCTCCCCCCCGGGACAGGGCTACAATGAGCAGTTCTTC. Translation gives CASSSPPGQGYNEQFF.

The CDR3 sequence: CASSLGSVMAYTF. The DNA of the CDR3 is TGCGCCAGCAGCTTGGGTTCTGTCATGGCCTACACCTTC. The chain employs TRBV5-1 and TRBJ1-2; D remains ambiguous. V gave up 0 bases and J gave up 10 bases, with 13 bases separating them. Germline lookup yields CDR1 SGHRS and CDR2 YFSETQ. The CDR3 runs 13 residues.

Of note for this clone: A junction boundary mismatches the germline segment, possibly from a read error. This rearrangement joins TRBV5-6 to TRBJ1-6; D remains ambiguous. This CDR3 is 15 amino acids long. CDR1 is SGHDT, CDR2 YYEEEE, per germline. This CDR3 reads CASSFPGEKDSALHF. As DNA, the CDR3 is TGTGCCAGCAGCTTTCCCGGAGAGAAGGATTCAGCCCTCCACTTT.

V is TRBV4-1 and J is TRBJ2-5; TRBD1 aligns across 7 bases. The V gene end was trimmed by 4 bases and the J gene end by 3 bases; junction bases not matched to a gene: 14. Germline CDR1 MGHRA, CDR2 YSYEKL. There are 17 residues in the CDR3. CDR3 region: CASSLRTRTDREETQYF. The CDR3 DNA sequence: TGCGCCAGCAGCCTCCGAACCCGCACCGACAGGGAAGAGACCCAGTACTTC.

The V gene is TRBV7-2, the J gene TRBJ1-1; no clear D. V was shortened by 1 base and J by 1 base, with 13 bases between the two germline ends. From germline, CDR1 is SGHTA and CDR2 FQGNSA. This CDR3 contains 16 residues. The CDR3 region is CASSLVGSAANTEAFF. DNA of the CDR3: TGTGCCAGCAGCTTAGTTGGCAGTGCGGCGAACACTGAAGCTTTCTTT.

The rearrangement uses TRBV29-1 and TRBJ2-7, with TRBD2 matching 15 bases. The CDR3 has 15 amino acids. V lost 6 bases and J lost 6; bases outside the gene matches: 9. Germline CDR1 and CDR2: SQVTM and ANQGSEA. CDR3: CSVGTSGGPVSEQYF. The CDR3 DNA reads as TGCAGCGTAGGGACTAGCGGGGGGCCCGTAAGCGAGCAGTACTTC.

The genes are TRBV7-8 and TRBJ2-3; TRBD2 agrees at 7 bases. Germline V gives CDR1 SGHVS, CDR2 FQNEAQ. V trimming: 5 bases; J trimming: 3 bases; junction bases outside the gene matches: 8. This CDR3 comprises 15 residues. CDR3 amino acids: CASSPLREATDTQYF. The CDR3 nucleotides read TGTGCCAGCAGCCCCCTACGGGAGGCTACAGATACGCAGTATTTT.

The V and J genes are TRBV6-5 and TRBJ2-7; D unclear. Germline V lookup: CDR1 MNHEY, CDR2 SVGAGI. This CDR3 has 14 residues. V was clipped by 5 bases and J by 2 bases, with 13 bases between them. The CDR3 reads CASSHPSAAYEQYF. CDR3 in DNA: TGTGCCAGCAGTCATCCTAGTGCTGCCTACGAGCAGTACTTC.

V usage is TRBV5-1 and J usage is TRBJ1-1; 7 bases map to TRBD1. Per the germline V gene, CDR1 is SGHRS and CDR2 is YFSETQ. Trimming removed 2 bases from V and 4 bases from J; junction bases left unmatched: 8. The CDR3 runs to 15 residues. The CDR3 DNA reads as TGCGCCAGCAGCTTCAGGGGGTTACGGACCACTGAAGCTTTCTTT. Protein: CASSFRGLRTTEAFF.

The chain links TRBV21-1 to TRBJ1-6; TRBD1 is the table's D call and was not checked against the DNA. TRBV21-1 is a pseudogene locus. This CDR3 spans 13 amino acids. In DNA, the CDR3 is TGTGCCAGCCGGACAGGGGTAAGTTCACCCCTCCACTTT. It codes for CASRTGVSSPLHF.

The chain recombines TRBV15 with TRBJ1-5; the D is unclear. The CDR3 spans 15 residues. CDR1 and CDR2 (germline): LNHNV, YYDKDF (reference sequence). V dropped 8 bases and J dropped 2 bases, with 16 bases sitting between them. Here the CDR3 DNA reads TGTGCCACCCGGAAACGGGGAGGTCGCAATCAGCCCCAGCATTTT. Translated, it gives CATRKRGGRNQPQHF.